A single sample is the source of the 27 T cell receptor beta chains below, sequenced in a study of Ad26.COV2.S vaccination and SARS-CoV-2 variants. Treatment defined: 19 received Ad26.COV2.S at low or high dose, single or two shots; about 5 received placebo; per-sample allocation not given. After the first vaccine or placebo injection, samples were drawn on day 63. Profiled with immunoSEQ multiplex PCR; TCRdb holds only in-frame clones, not every one. The table has approximately 450,000 clones, around nine tenths seen once. The sequenced sample was peripheral blood, obtained in a trial of Ad26.COV2.S vaccine versus placebo. The receptors derive from a person aged 18-60 years who received the Ad26.COV2.S COVID-19 vaccine or a placebo.

The chain uses TRBV5-1 and TRBJ2-7, with TRBD1 matching 10 bases. CDR1 SGHRS and CDR2 YFSETQ come from the germline V gene. The CDR3 consists of 14 residues. V gave up 4 bases and J gave up 5 bases; unmatched junction bases: 6. The CDR3 spells CASSPGQGLHEQYF. The CDR3 DNA follows: TGCGCCAGCAGCCCGGGACAGGGGCTACACGAGCAGTACTTC.

The CDR3 coding sequence is TGTGCCAGCAGTATCGGGACGGTGACAGGGAACACTGAAGCTTTCTTT. It codes for CASSIGTVTGNTEAFF. The chain uses TRBV28 and TRBJ1-1; a weak D match, TRBD1 (6 bases). The CDR3 totals 16 residues. Per the germline V gene, CDR1 is MDHEN and CDR2 is SYDVKM. Deletions cut 5 bases from V and 1 base from J, with 17 bases between.

The chain uses TRBV7-8 and TRBJ2-3; D not certain. V was clipped by 5 bases and J by 0 bases, with 12 bases between them. Germline CDR1 SGHVS, CDR2 FQNEAQ. The CDR3 has 15 amino acids. This chain's CDR3 is CASSTRRISTDTQYF. The CDR3 coding sequence is TGTGCCAGCAGCACCCGTAGAATTAGCACAGATACGCAGTATTTT. Full variable domain (missing parts from reference TRBV7-8 and TRBJ2-3): GAGVSQSPRYKVAKRGQDVALRCDPISGHVSLFWYQQALGQGPEFLTYFQNEAQLDKSGLPSDRFFAERPEGSVSTLKIQRTQQEDSAVYLCASSTRRISTDTQYFGPGTRLTVL.

This sequence joins TRBV30 and TRBJ2-7; TRBD2 matches at 10 bases. The CDR3 has 15 residues. The J segment lost 3 bases and the V segment lost 0 bases, leaving 5 bases of the junction unmatched. CDR1 and CDR2 from the germline V gene are GTSNPN and SVGIG (reference sequence). The CDR3 nucleotides read TGTGCCTGGAGTGTACGGACTAGCGGCAACTACGAGCAGTACTTC. This encodes CAWSVRTSGNYEQYF.

The rearrangement links TRBV4-1 to TRBJ1-3, with 7 bases fitting TRBD1. This CDR3 comprises 13 residues. Germline values: CDR1 MGHRA, CDR2 YSYEKL. Trimming cost V 3 bases and J 8 bases; bases outside gene matches: 4. CDR3 bases: TGCGCCAGCAGCCAGTACAGGGGAGACACCATATATTTT. Encoded protein: CASSQYRGDTIYF.

This sequence joins TRBV5-1 and TRBJ1-1, with D uncertain. The germline CDR1 and CDR2 sequences are SGHRS and YFSETQ. V was trimmed by 0 bases and J by 3 bases, leaving 3 bases between them. The CDR3 contains 12 residues. CDR3 in amino acids: CASSLVDTEAFF. The CDR3, as DNA: TGCGCCAGCAGCTTGGTTGACACTGAAGCTTTCTTT.

The chain uses TRBV3-1 (or the pseudogene TRBV3-2) and TRBJ1-2; perhaps TRBD1 as D (5 bases). CDR1 LGHDT and CDR2 YNNKEL come from the germline V gene (reference sequence). Trimming took 3 bases from V and 6 from J, leaving 14 bases between them. This CDR3 region has 14 residues. The CDR3 DNA follows: TGTGCCAGCAGCCACTCCGGGGCATGGGATGGCTACACCTTC. This encodes CASSHSGAWDGYTF.

The V call is TRBV7-9, the J call TRBJ1-4; the D gene is possibly TRBD1 (5 bases). Trimming pared 3 bases from V and 7 bases from J, leaving 9 bases between. The CDR3 is 13 amino acids. Germline lookup yields CDR1 SEHNR and CDR2 FQNEAQ (reference sequence). Here the CDR3 DNA reads TGTGCCAGCAGCTTTAGGGGAGTTGAAAAACTGTTTTTT. Its translation: CASSFRGVEKLFF.

The gene calls are TRBV5-1 and TRBJ2-5, with TRBD2 matching 7 bases. Germline loops: CDR1 SGHRS, CDR2 YFSETQ. The V and J ends lost 4 bases and 1 base, in that order; junction bases with no gene match: 4. This CDR3 has 14 amino acids. This chain's CDR3 is CASSLGTTQETQYF. Here the CDR3 DNA reads TGCGCCAGCAGCCTAGGGACTACCCAAGAGACCCAGTACTTC.

The CDR3 loop is CASSQGTSYEQYF. CDR3 nucleotide sequence: TGTGCCAGCAGCCAAGGGACTAGCTACGAGCAGTACTTC. The V call is TRBV6-5, the J call TRBJ2-7; 8 bases fit TRBD2. Germline CDR1 reads MNHEY; CDR2 reads SVGAGI. The length of the CDR3 is 13 residues. Unmatched junction bases numbered 4, after V lost 6 bases and J lost 3 bases.

The rearrangement uses TRBV15 and TRBJ2-7, with 7 positions matching TRBD1. The CDR3 has 15 residues. With V trimmed by 4 bases and J by 0 bases, 6 bases remained unmatched. Germline V CDR1 and CDR2: LNHNV, YYDKDF (reference sequence). CDR3 nucleotide sequence: TGTGCCACCAGCAAACCGGGACAGCACTCCTACGAGCAGTACTTC. Translated: CATSKPGQHSYEQYF.

The chain recombines TRBV6-5 with TRBJ1-2; D gene uncertain. V was pared by 5 bases and J by 3 bases, with 10 bases between. The CDR3 has 13 residues. Germline CDR1 reads MNHEY; CDR2 reads SVGAGI. In DNA, the CDR3 is TGTGCCAGCAGTCCCCCGGACCACTATGGCTACACCTTC. Translated, it gives CASSPPDHYGYTF.

The V gene is TRBV28, the J gene TRBJ1-3, with D possibly being TRBD1 (6 bases). The CDR3 consists of 15 residues. With 7 bases removed from V and 0 bases from J, the gap between germline ends came to 13 bases. Per germline, CDR1 MDHEN and CDR2 SYDVKM. CDR3 protein: CASIQDRSSGNTIYF. The CDR3 DNA reads TGTGCCAGCATCCAAGACAGGAGCTCTGGAAACACCATATATTTT. Combining the CDR3 with reference TRBV28 and TRBJ1-3 gives the whole variable domain DVKVTQSSRYLVKRTGEKVFLECVQDMDHENMFWYRQDPGLGLRLIYFSYDVKMKEKGDIPEGYSVSREKKERFSLILESASTNQTSMYLCASIQDRSSGNTIYFGEGSWLTVV.

This chain uses TRBV27 with TRBJ2-7, with 9 bases that match TRBD2. Germline V gene data show CDR1 as MNHEY and CDR2 as SMNVEV (reference sequence). This CDR3 comprises 16 residues. With 6 bases clipped from V and 1 base from J, the junction kept 10 bases outside the gene matches. CDR3 in amino acids: CASRPYLAGWSYEQYF. The CDR3 DNA sequence: TGTGCCAGCAGACCATACCTAGCGGGGTGGTCCTACGAGCAGTACTTC.

The J gene is TRBJ2-5, the V gene TRBV7-2, with D uncertain. V dropped 1 base and J dropped 5 bases, with 14 bases sitting between them. This CDR3 has 15 residues. From germline, CDR1 is SGHTA and CDR2 FQGNSA. The CDR3 bases are TGTGCCAGCAGCTTAGGGGTGACTGAACCGGAGACCCAGTACTTC. It encodes CASSLGVTEPETQYF.

J is TRBJ2-3 and V is TRBV18, with TRBD2 as a possible D gene (5 bases). Between the trimmed V and J ends, which lost 1 base and 0 bases, there was a span of 11 bases. Germline V gene sequence: CDR1 KGHSH, CDR2 LQKENI. CDR3 size: 16 residues. The CDR3 nucleotides read TGTGCCAGCTCACCACGCGATCCTAGCAGCACAGATACGCAGTATTTT. Its translation: CASSPRDPSSTDTQYF.

V is TRBV18 and J is TRBJ1-1, with D possibly matching TRBD1 (5 bases). CDR3 length: 15 amino acids. With 4 bases removed from V and 2 bases from J, the gap between germline ends came to 14 bases. CDR1 and CDR2 (germline): KGHSH, LQKENI. CDR3 sequence (DNA): TGTGCCAGCTCACGTGTGACAGCCCCCAACACTGAAGCTTTCTTT. Protein: CASSRVTAPNTEAFF.

This sequence joins TRBV29-1 and TRBJ1-2; D remains ambiguous. The CDR3 spans 11 residues. Germline assignment: CDR1 SQVTM and CDR2 ANQGSEA. Trimming shortened V by 4 bases and J by 3 bases, and 6 bases separated the two germline ends. The CDR3 loop reads CSVVADYGYTF. As DNA, the CDR3 is TGCAGCGTTGTTGCGGACTATGGCTACACCTTC.

The chain joins TRBV7-9 to TRBJ2-7; TRBD1 agrees at 8 bases. The CDR3 sequence is 16 residues long. Germline assignment: CDR1 SEHNR and CDR2 FQNEAQ (reference sequence). The ends lost 0 bases at V and 2 bases at J; junction bases unmatched: 6. CDR3 nucleotides: TGTGCCAGCAGCTTAGCCGAGGGGACAGGTACCTACGAGCAGTACTTC. Amino acids: CASSLAEGTGTYEQYF.

This rearrangement joins TRBV6-4 to TRBJ1-4, with a possible D match to TRBD1 (5 bases). CDR1 is MRHNA and CDR2 is SNTAGT in the germline V gene. This CDR3 has 15 amino acids. With 4 bases removed from V and 3 bases from J, the gap between germline ends came to 12 bases. CDR3 bases: TGTGCCAGCAGTGCAAGCAGGGCCCCTAATGAAAAACTGTTTTTT. Translated, it gives CASSASRAPNEKLFF.

This chain links TRBV19 with TRBJ1-4, with a possible D match to TRBD1 (6 bases). Germline V gene sequence: CDR1 LNHDA, CDR2 SQIVND (reference sequence). Deletions cut 5 bases from V and 6 bases from J, with 16 bases between. This CDR3 is built from 15 residues. The CDR3 here is CASSSQGRADEKLFF. DNA for the CDR3: TGTGCCAGTAGTTCGCAGGGGAGAGCGGATGAAAAACTGTTTTTT.

The chain has TRBV3-1 (or the pseudogene TRBV3-2) and TRBJ1-3; no reliable D call. Between the trimmed V and J ends, which lost 6 bases and 1 base, there was a span of 7 bases. The germline V gene has CDR1 LGHDT and CDR2 YNNKEL (reference sequence). The CDR3 runs to 13 residues. The CDR3, as DNA: TGTGCCAGCAGTCTATTATCTGGAAACACCATATATTTT. Translating it yields CASSLLSGNTIYF.

V is TRBV29-1 and J is TRBJ2-1; TRBD2 matches 15 bases. Trimming at V came to 7 bases and at J to 9 bases, leaving 10 bases not matched to a gene. Germline V CDR1 and CDR2: SQVTM, ANQGSEA. The CDR3 covers 15 residues. The CDR3 spells CSGGLAGGKGSEQFF. Written as DNA, the CDR3 is TGCAGCGGTGGACTAGCGGGAGGGAAAGGGAGTGAGCAGTTCTTC.

J is TRBJ1-5 and V is TRBV5-1, with 8 bases fitting TRBD1. From germline, CDR1 is SGHRS and CDR2 YFSETQ. J was trimmed by 4 bases and V by 4 bases; bases with no gene match: 7. This CDR3 region has 15 residues. This CDR3 reads CASSPTGDVNQPQHF. The CDR3 nucleotides read TGCGCCAGCAGCCCGACAGGGGATGTTAATCAGCCCCAGCATTTT.

The chain combines TRBV5-6 with TRBJ1-2; D is possibly TRBD1 (5 bases). Germline CDR1 is SGHDT and CDR2 is YYEEEE. There are 14 residues in the CDR3. V lost 4 bases, J lost 1 base, and 11 bases lay in between. CDR3: CASSPRQSNYGYTF. The DNA of the CDR3 is TGTGCCAGCAGCCCGCGACAGAGTAACTATGGCTACACCTTC. Full variable domain (rest looked up from reference TRBV5-6 and TRBJ1-2): DAGVTQSPTHLIKTRGQQVTLRCSPKSGHDTVSWYQQALGQGPQFIFQYYEEEERQRGNFPDRFSGHQFPNYSSELNVNALLLGDSALYLCASSPRQSNYGYTFGSGTRLTVV.

The chain combines TRBV18 with TRBJ2-7; 9 bases line up with TRBD2. Germline V gene sequence: CDR1 KGHSH, CDR2 LQKENI. This CDR3 is 14 amino acids long. Trimming cost V 5 bases and J 2 bases; bases outside gene matches: 4. CDR3 sequence reads: CASSMASGTYEQYF. The CDR3 region has the DNA TGTGCCAGCTCAATGGCTAGCGGGACCTACGAGCAGTACTTC. Together with reference TRBV18 and TRBJ2-7, the CDR3 gives the full variable domain: NAGVMQNPRHLVRRRGQEARLRCSPMKGHSHVYWYRQLPEEGLKFMVYLQKENIIDESGMPKERFSAEFPKEGPSILRIQQVVRGDSAAYFCASSMASGTYEQYFGPGTRLTVT.

This chain connects TRBV5-1 to TRBJ1-2; D gene unclear. V shed 0 bases and J shed 4 bases, with 13 bases lying between them. The length of the CDR3 is 15 residues. Germline V lookup: CDR1 SGHRS, CDR2 YFSETQ. The CDR3 is CASSLDPGSTYGYTF. Written as DNA, the CDR3 is TGCGCCAGCAGCTTGGATCCGGGATCCACCTATGGCTACACCTTC.